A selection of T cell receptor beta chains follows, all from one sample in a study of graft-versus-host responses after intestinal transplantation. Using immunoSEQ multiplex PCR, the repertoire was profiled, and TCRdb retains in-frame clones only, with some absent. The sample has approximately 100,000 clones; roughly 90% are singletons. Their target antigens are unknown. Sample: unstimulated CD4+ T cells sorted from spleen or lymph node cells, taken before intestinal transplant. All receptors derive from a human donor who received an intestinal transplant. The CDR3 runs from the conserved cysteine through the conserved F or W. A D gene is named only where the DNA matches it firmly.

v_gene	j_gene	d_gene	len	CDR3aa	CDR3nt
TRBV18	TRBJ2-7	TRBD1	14	CASSRGGESYEQYF	TGTGCCAGCTCACGAGGGGGCGAGTCCTACGAGCAGTACTTC
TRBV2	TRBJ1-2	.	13	CASTGTELYGYTF	TGTGCCAGCACAGGGACTGAGCTATATGGCTACACCTTC
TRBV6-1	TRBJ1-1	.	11	CASRRVAEAFF	TGTGCCAGCAGGCGGGTGGCTGAAGCTTTCTTT
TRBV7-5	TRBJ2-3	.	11	CATKGVDTQYF	TGTGCCACCAAGGGGGTAGATACGCAGTATTTT
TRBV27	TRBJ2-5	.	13	CASKGVPPMTQYF	TGTGCCAGCAAGGGGGTACCCCCAATGACCCAGTACTTC
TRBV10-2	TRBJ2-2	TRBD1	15	CASRKGGPRAGELFF	TGCGCCAGCAGAAAAGGGGGCCCCAGGGCCGGGGAGCTGTTTTTT
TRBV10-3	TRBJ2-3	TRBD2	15	CAILAGGPVRDTQYF	TGTGCCATCCTAGCGGGGGGCCCCGTCCGAGATACGCAGTATTTT
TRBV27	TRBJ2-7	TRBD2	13	CASSPGRAVEQYF	TGTGCCAGCAGTCCCGGGAGGGCCGTAGAGCAGTACTTC
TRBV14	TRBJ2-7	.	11	CASSRTGEQYF	TGTGCCAGCAGCCGGACGGGGGAGCAGTACTTC
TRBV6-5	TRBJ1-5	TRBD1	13	CASSWDRFQPQHF	TGTGCCAGCAGTTGGGACAGGTTCCAGCCCCAGCATTTT
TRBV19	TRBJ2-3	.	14	CASSIPNRADTQYF	TGTGCCAGTAGTATACCAAATCGGGCAGATACGCAGTATTTT